Each of the 18 T cell receptor beta chains below was sequenced from the same sample in a study of control samples from healthy donors and cancer patients. Measured with immunoSEQ multiplex PCR; TCRdb has only the in-frame clones, and not every one. The data hold around 82,000 clones, with about 90% observed a single time. The specimen sequenced was blood. These receptors were taken from a man between 50 and 59 years old in good health.

This clone has just one count. The V and J genes are TRBV11-3 and TRBJ2-1; 8 bases map to TRBD1. This CDR3 is built from 16 residues. Looked up from germline, CDR1 is SGHNT and CDR2 is YENEEA. Trimming removed 4 bases from V and 5 bases from J; junction bases left unmatched: 10. Here the CDR3 reads CASSWDRLYNNNEQFF. In DNA form, the CDR3 reads TGTGCCAGCAGCTGGGACAGGCTCTACAACAACAATGAGCAGTTCTTC.

The chain uses TRBV29-1 and TRBJ2-1; TRBD2 matches at 7 bases. Germline-derived CDR1 and CDR2 are SQVTM and ANQGSEA. This CDR3 is built from 14 residues. With 4 bases clipped from V and 4 bases from J, the junction kept 7 bases outside the gene matches. CDR3 DNA sequence: TGCAGCGTTGGTGGTGCGGGGGTTTACAATGAGCAGTTCTTC. Translated, it gives CSVGGAGVYNEQFF.

This sequence joins TRBV6-4 and TRBJ2-3; D gene unclear. Germline V CDR1 and CDR2: MRHNA, SNTAGT. The CDR3 is made up of 14 amino acids. Trimming pared 7 bases from V and 2 bases from J, leaving 13 bases between. The CDR3 spells CASKVGDVTDTQYF. CDR3 DNA: TGTGCCAGCAAAGTTGGGGATGTCACAGATACGCAGTATTTT.

The chain carries TRBV29-1 and TRBJ1-1, with D possibly matching TRBD1 (5 bases). This CDR3 comprises 12 residues. Germline V gives CDR1 SQVTM, CDR2 ANQGSEA. Trimming took off 6 bases at V and 3 bases at J, with 11 bases between the two ends. The CDR3 sequence is CSVMGPDTEAFF. CDR3 nucleotides: TGCAGCGTGATGGGGCCAGACACTGAAGCTTTCTTT. The full variable domain, with the rest looked up from reference TRBV29-1 and TRBJ1-1, is SAVISQKPSRDICQRGTSLTIQCQVDSQVTMMFWYRQQPGQSLTLIATANQGSEATYESGFVIDKFPISRPNLTFSTLTVSNMSPEDSSIYLCSVMGPDTEAFFGQGTRLTVV.

The V gene is TRBV19, the J gene TRBJ2-1; D possibly corresponds to TRBD2 (5 bases). Germline lookup yields CDR1 LNHDA and CDR2 SQIVND (reference sequence). The ends were cut back, 5 bases at V and 4 bases at J, with 24 bases in the middle. The length of the CDR3 is 18 residues. The CDR3 loop reads CASSPRGAVLEGYNEQFF. In DNA form, the CDR3 reads TGTGCCAGTAGTCCCCGGGGTGCGGTCCTCGAGGGATACAATGAGCAGTTCTTC.

This chain connects TRBV6-5 to TRBJ2-2; tentative D call: TRBD2 (6 bases). V was shortened by 4 bases and J by 5 bases, with 17 bases between the two germline ends. CDR1 MNHEY and CDR2 SVGAGI come from the germline V gene. CDR3 length: 16 amino acids. The chain's CDR3 is CASSSVSGARTGELFF. The CDR3 nucleotides read TGTGCCAGCAGTTCCGTTAGCGGTGCGCGGACCGGGGAGCTGTTTTTT.

This sequence joins TRBV30 and TRBJ2-7; 10 bases fit TRBD2. The CDR3 loop spans 13 amino acids. Trimming at V came to 3 bases and at J to 4 bases, leaving 3 bases not matched to a gene. The germline CDR1 and CDR2 sequences are GTSNPN and SVGIG (reference sequence). The CDR3 loop is CAWRVSGRYEQYF. The CDR3 nucleotides are TGTGCCTGGAGGGTTAGCGGGAGGTACGAGCAGTACTTC.

J is TRBJ2-7 and V is TRBV11-3, with no clear D. CDR3 length: 15 residues. Germline values: CDR1 SGHNT, CDR2 YENEEA. Trimming removed 3 bases at V and 2 bases at J, with 14 bases between. This CDR3 is CASSLRWASTYEQYF. DNA for the CDR3: TGTGCCAGCAGCTTGAGGTGGGCCAGTACCTACGAGCAGTACTTC.

The gene calls are TRBV4-3 and TRBJ1-3; the D gene is possibly TRBD1 (6 bases). Germline loops: CDR1 LGHNA, CDR2 YSLEER. Trimming stripped 0 bases from V and 3 bases from J, with 15 bases between. The length of the CDR3 is 17 residues. CDR3 sequence (DNA): TGCGCCAGCAGCCAAGATGCAAGAGGGGGGAGTGGAAACACCATATATTTT. It yields the protein CASSQDARGGSGNTIYF.

The count of this clone is one. The V call is TRBV7-3, the J call TRBJ2-1, with 12 bases matching TRBD2. The junction had 5 bases not matched to a gene; V was cut back by 5 bases and J by 6 bases. Germline assignment: CDR1 SGHTA and CDR2 FQGTGA. The CDR3 length is 15 residues. CDR3: CASSTLAGGLNEQFF. The CDR3, as DNA: TGTGCCAGCAGCACCCTAGCGGGAGGGCTCAATGAGCAGTTCTTC. The entire variable domain, with the rest obtained from reference TRBV7-3 and TRBJ2-1, is as follows: GAGVSQTPSNKVTEKGKYVELRCDPISGHTALYWYRQSLGQGPEFLIYFQGTGAADDSGLPNDRFFAVRPEGSVSTLKIQRTERGDSAVYLCASSTLAGGLNEQFFGPGTRLTVL.

The chain has TRBV20-1 and TRBJ2-1, with TRBD2 matching 9 bases. The CDR3 length is 13 residues. Looked up from germline, CDR1 is DFQATT and CDR2 is SNEGSKA (reference sequence). Trimming cost V 3 bases and J 8 bases; bases outside gene matches: 5. The DNA for the CDR3 is TGCAGTGCTAGTAGCGGGAGTATCGATGAGCAGTTCTTC. Translated, it gives CSASSGSIDEQFF.

This rearrangement joins TRBV5-4 to TRBJ2-7; 9 bases are shared with TRBD1. Germline CDR1 reads SGHNT; CDR2 reads YYREEE (reference sequence). The CDR3 sequence is 17 residues long. Trimming took 0 bases from V and 0 from J; bases not matched to a gene: 7. Written as DNA, the CDR3 is TGTGCCAGCAGCTTGGCCGTAGGACAGGGGATCTCCTACGAGCAGTACGTC. Protein product: CASSLAVGQGISYEQYV.

This clone was picked up a small number of times. The chain combines TRBV30 with TRBJ2-1, with a tentative D call TRBD2 (6 bases). The CDR3 contains 12 residues. In germline, CDR1 is GTSNPN, CDR2 SVGIG (reference sequence). Trimming removed 8 bases from V and 4 bases from J, with 12 bases in between. The CDR3 DNA reads TGTGCCCACCGGAGGGGTTACAATGAGCAGTTCTTC. It translates to CAHRRGYNEQFF.

This chain connects TRBV7-3 to TRBJ2-3, with D perhaps TRBD1 or TRBD2 (5 bases each). Germline V lookup: CDR1 SGHTA, CDR2 FQGTGA. V shed 5 bases and J shed 6 bases, with 18 bases lying between them. The CDR3 loop spans 15 amino acids. CDR3 residues: CASSNPGTVSDTQYF. Here the CDR3 DNA reads TGTGCCAGCAGCAATCCCGGGACGGTGTCGGATACGCAGTATTTT.

The chain is built from TRBV5-1 and TRBJ2-1, with 8 bases lining up with TRBD1. The CDR3 is 15 amino acids. V shed 4 bases and J 8 bases; nucleotides not matched to a gene: 11. The V gene's germline CDR1 is SGHRS and CDR2 YFSETQ. Written as DNA, the CDR3 is TGCGCCAGCAGCGACCCCAGGACAGGGAGTGATGAGCAGTTCTTC. It translates to CASSDPRTGSDEQFF.

Remarks on this clone: At one end, the junction sequence differs from germline, possibly due to a read error. This chain connects TRBV5-4 to TRBJ2-5; D unresolved. CDR1 is SGHNT and CDR2 is YYREEE in the germline V gene (reference sequence). The CDR3 totals 12 residues. This CDR3 is CASSLYDGEGDF. For the CDR3, the DNA is TGTGCCAGCAGCTTGTACGATGGCGAAGGAGACTTC.

The rearrangement links TRBV6-5 to TRBJ2-7; D possibly corresponds to TRBD1 (5 bases). The V gene's germline CDR1 is MNHEY and CDR2 SVGAGI. The length of the CDR3 is 13 residues. Trimming removed 6 bases at V and 4 bases at J, with 13 bases between. The CDR3 spells CASSPGSGYEQYV. DNA for the CDR3: TGTGCCAGCAGCCCAGGGTCTGGGTACGAGCAGTACGTC.

The V call is TRBV7-9, the J call TRBJ2-5, with 14 positions matching TRBD2. V trimming: 5 bases; J trimming: 3 bases; junction bases outside the gene matches: 14. Germline V gene sequence: CDR1 SEHNR, CDR2 FQNEAQ (reference sequence). This CDR3 spans 19 amino acids. CDR3 loop: CASSPRDRLAGGPKETQYF. The DNA of the CDR3 is TGTGCCAGCAGCCCCCGGGACAGACTAGCGGGAGGGCCGAAAGAGACCCAGTACTTC.